Below, 28 T cell receptor beta chains from the same sample are listed, as sequenced in a study of T cell changes during pregnancy in multiple sclerosis (dated by TCRdb to the late 2010s). The library was prepared using the immunoSEQ multiplex PCR assay. TCRdb took over this immuneACCESS table, retaining in-frame rearrangements with V and J assigned. Such tables are incomplete; in checked studies, under half of the missing clones stem from an unresolved V gene, and the remainder is unexplained. This sample comprises around 35,000 clones, around nine tenths of them detected only once. Under 15% of the sample is in the top ten clones. The source was CD8+ T cells from peripheral blood mononuclear cells, collected in the first trimester of pregnancy. The receptors shown here come from a female donor with multiple sclerosis, enrolled in a pregnancy study.

The CDR3 here is CATTRDYYRVNEKLFF. In DNA, the CDR3 is TGTGCCACCACCCGAGATTATTACAGGGTAAATGAAAAACTGTTTTTT. The rearrangement links TRBV15 to TRBJ1-4; maybe TRBD1 (6 bases). Trimming cost V 7 bases and J 5 bases, with 20 bases left between them. The CDR3 runs to 16 residues. Germline values: CDR1 LNHNV, CDR2 YYDKDF (reference sequence).

The chain joins TRBV28 to TRBJ2-1; no firm D call. This CDR3 spans 13 amino acids. Trimming took off 4 bases at V and 0 bases at J, with 4 bases between the two ends. CDR1 is MDHEN and CDR2 is SYDVKM in the germline V gene. The CDR3 DNA is TGTGCCAGCAGTTACATCTCCTACAATGAGCAGTTCTTC. As protein: CASSYISYNEQFF. Combining the CDR3 with reference TRBV28 and TRBJ2-1 gives the whole variable domain DVKVTQSSRYLVKRTGEKVFLECVQDMDHENMFWYRQDPGLGLRLIYFSYDVKMKEKGDIPEGYSVSREKKERFSLILESASTNQTSMYLCASSYISYNEQFFGPGTRLTVL.

The V and J genes are TRBV6-1 and TRBJ2-2, with D possibly being TRBD1 (6 bases). This CDR3 has 13 residues. Trimming removed 10 bases at V and 6 bases at J, with 15 bases between. Germline assignment: CDR1 MNHNS and CDR2 SASEGT. Here the CDR3 reads CATQTGDPGELFF. CDR3 sequence (DNA): TGTGCCACCCAGACAGGAGATCCCGGGGAGCTGTTTTTT.

Note on this clone: One end of the junction is discordant with germline, which a read error may explain. This sequence joins TRBV7-7 and TRBJ2-1, with 8 bases identical to TRBD2. Germline CDR1 and CDR2: SSHAT and FNYEAQ (reference sequence). The length of the CDR3 is 16 residues. The CDR3 loop reads CASSLVAGGLRGEQFF. As DNA, the CDR3 is TGTGCTAGCAGCTTAGTGGCGGGGGGCCTTCGGGGTGAGCAGTTCTTC.

This clone appeared once. The chain carries TRBV6-5 and TRBJ1-2; D is uncertain. Trimming removed 10 bases from V and 5 bases from J, with 11 bases in between. The CDR3 covers 11 residues. CDR1 MNHEY and CDR2 SVGAGI come from the germline V gene. The CDR3 is CATRRFYGYTF. The DNA for the CDR3 is TGTGCCACCCGGAGATTTTATGGCTACACCTTC.

V is TRBV19 and J is TRBJ2-7; maybe TRBD1 (5 bases). V was pared by 5 bases and J by 6 bases, with 20 bases between. CDR1 is LNHDA and CDR2 is SQIVND in the germline V gene (reference sequence). The length of the CDR3 is 15 residues. For the CDR3, the DNA is TGTGCCAGTAGTGGCCCGACAGCCGGGTCGGTCGAGCAGTACTTC. It translates to CASSGPTAGSVEQYF.

The chain employs TRBV10-3 and TRBJ1-5; tentatively, D is TRBD1 (5 bases). This CDR3 has 17 amino acids. Per germline, CDR1 ENHRY and CDR2 SYGVKD. Trimming removed 3 bases from V and 4 bases from J, with 19 bases in between. CDR3 protein: CAISEFGMGGWNQPQHF. The CDR3 DNA reads TGTGCCATCAGTGAATTCGGTATGGGGGGTTGGAATCAGCCCCAGCATTTT.

Comments on this clone: A junction end diverges from the germline sequence, so it may reflect a read error. This chain connects TRBV6-5 to TRBJ2-7; 7 nucleotides line up with TRBD2. The germline gives CDR1 MNHEY, CDR2 SVGAGI. The CDR3 is 13 residues long. DNA for the CDR3: TGTGCCAGCAGTCCCTACTTCCTCCGGGAGGCAACGTTC. This encodes CASSPYFLREATF.

V gene TRBV21-1 combines with J gene TRBJ2-1; the table's D call of TRBD1 was not tested on the DNA. TRBV21-1 is termed a pseudogene. This CDR3 is built from 14 residues. The CDR3 reads CASSKTERHNEQFF. In nucleotides, the CDR3 is TGTGCCAGCAGCAAAACAGAAAGACACAATGAGCAGTTCTTC.

This chain joins TRBV7-9 and TRBJ2-1; 7 bases align to TRBD1. The CDR3 sequence is 15 residues long. V lost 6 bases to trimming and J lost 1 base; unmatched junction nucleotides: 6. Germline loops: CDR1 SEHNR, CDR2 FQNEAQ (reference sequence). The CDR3 nucleotides read TGTGCCAGCAGTCCCCGGGACAGTTCCTACAATGAGCAGTTCTTC. Encoded protein: CASSPRDSSYNEQFF.

This clone came up a few times. The chain joins TRBV29-1 to TRBJ2-7; maybe TRBD1 (8 bases). The germline V and J ends were trimmed by 6 bases and 7 bases, with 19 bases remaining between them. CDR3 length: 13 amino acids. The germline CDR1 and CDR2 sequences are SQVTM and ANQGSEA. The CDR3 DNA follows: TGCAGCGTACAGGGGGGGCCCTGGGGGGAGCAGTACTTC. Residues: CSVQGGPWGEQYF.

The rearrangement uses TRBV5-5 and TRBJ2-1; tentative D call: TRBD2 (5 bases). The CDR3 runs to 16 residues. V was clipped by 0 bases and J by 4 bases, with 14 bases between them. Germline V gene data show CDR1 as SGHKS and CDR2 as YYEKEE (reference sequence). CDR3 residues: CASSLADSVGYNEQFF. In nucleotides, the CDR3 is TGTGCCAGCAGCTTGGCGGACTCAGTCGGGTACAATGAGCAGTTCTTC.

Only one count was recorded for this clone. The J gene is TRBJ1-3, the V gene TRBV18; 8 nucleotides agree with TRBD1. The junction had 3 bases not matched to a gene; V was cut back by 1 base and J by 1 base. From germline, CDR1 is KGHSH and CDR2 LQKENI. The CDR3 sequence is 16 residues long. The CDR3 nucleotides read TGTGCCAGCTCACCACTGGACAGGGTGTCTGGAAACACCATATATTTT. Translated, it gives CASSPLDRVSGNTIYF.

The chain employs TRBV28 and TRBJ2-1, with TRBD1 as a possible D gene (6 bases). The CDR3 length is 14 residues. Trimming removed 6 bases from V and 4 bases from J, with 13 bases in between. In germline, CDR1 is MDHEN, CDR2 SYDVKM. In nucleotides, the CDR3 is TGTGCCAGCAGCCTAATCACAGGGTACAATGAGCAGTTCTTC. Protein sequence: CASSLITGYNEQFF.

V usage is TRBV19 and J usage is TRBJ2-4; possible D gene TRBD1, 6 bases. Germline V gene sequence: CDR1 LNHDA, CDR2 SQIVND (reference sequence). This CDR3 spans 17 amino acids. V was pared by 9 bases and J by 1 base, with 22 bases between. CDR3 bases: TGTGCCAGCCAGGTCGGTAACTCGCAGGGGGCCAAAAACATTCAGTACTTC. Amino acids: CASQVGNSQGAKNIQYF. Drawing the rest from reference TRBV19 and TRBJ2-4, the complete variable domain is DGGITQSPKYLFRKEGQNVTLSCEQNLNHDAMYWYRQDPGQGLRLIYYSQIVNDFQKGDIAEGYSVSREKKESFPLTVTSAQKNPTAFYLCASQVGNSQGAKNIQYFGAGTRLSVL.

This clone appeared many times. The rearrangement joins TRBV5-1 to TRBJ2-7, with D possibly being TRBD1 (6 bases). Germline CDR1 SGHRS, CDR2 YFSETQ. V was trimmed by 4 bases and J by 3 bases, leaving 17 bases between them. The length of the CDR3 is 15 residues. CDR3 sequence reads: CASSPDPGTLYEQYF. In nucleotides, the CDR3 is TGCGCCAGCAGCCCTGATCCCGGGACACTCTACGAGCAGTACTTC. The variable domain in full, with the rest retrieved from reference TRBV5-1 and TRBJ2-7, is KAGVTQTPRYLIKTRGQQVTLSCSPISGHRSVSWYQQTPGQGLQFLFEYFSETQRNKGNFPGRFSGRQFSNSRSEMNVSTLELGDSALYLCASSPDPGTLYEQYFGPGTRLTVT.

The CDR3 is CASSLVAGAPNEQFF. The CDR3 region has the DNA TGTGCCAGCAGCTTGGTAGCGGGAGCTCCGAATGAGCAGTTCTTC. This chain connects TRBV7-2 to TRBJ2-1; 9 positions match TRBD2. The CDR3 runs to 15 residues. Germline CDR1 SGHTA, CDR2 FQGNSA. Unmatched junction bases numbered 7, after V lost 3 bases and J lost 7 bases.

This clone was observed a single time. The V and J genes are TRBV6-6 and TRBJ2-1; 12 nucleotides match TRBD2. CDR3 size: 12 residues. Germline values: CDR1 MNHNY, CDR2 SVGAGI (reference sequence). J lost 7 bases, V lost 8 bases, and 0 bases had no gene match. CDR3 DNA: TGTGCCAGCGGACTAGCGGGAAATGAGCAGTTCTTC. This gives the protein CASGLAGNEQFF.

The sample holds a few counts of this clone. The chain carries TRBV29-1 and TRBJ2-3; 13 bases map to TRBD2. The CDR3 loop spans 20 amino acids. Germline lookup yields CDR1 SQVTM and CDR2 ANQGSEA. J gave up 0 bases and V 2 bases, and 14 bases lay outside the gene matches. CDR3 sequence reads: CSVERLTSGRFTTSTDTQYF. As DNA, the CDR3 is TGCAGCGTTGAAAGGTTGACTAGCGGGAGGTTTACGACTAGCACAGATACGCAGTATTTT.

This chain uses TRBV7-9 with TRBJ2-2; D may be TRBD2 (6 bases). Per germline, CDR1 SEHNR and CDR2 FQNEAQ (reference sequence). The CDR3 is made up of 15 amino acids. Deletions cut 6 bases from V and 1 base from J, with 12 bases between. CDR3 nucleotides: TGTGCCAGCAGGGGCAGCGGGTTGAACACCGGGGAGCTGTTTTTT. Its translation is CASRGSGLNTGELFF.

J is TRBJ1-5 and V is TRBV27; TRBD1 is a possible D gene (5 bases). From germline, CDR1 is MNHEY and CDR2 SMNVEV (reference sequence). Trimming left V 6 bases short and J 2 bases short, with 11 bases between. CDR3 size: 14 residues. DNA for the CDR3: TGTGCCAGCAGCTGGACGGGGGGCAATCAGCCCCAGCATTTT. Protein product: CASSWTGGNQPQHF.

The V gene is TRBV28, the J gene TRBJ2-1; TRBD2 aligns across 7 bases. This CDR3 comprises 16 residues. Germline assignment: CDR1 MDHEN and CDR2 SYDVKM. J gave up 4 bases and V 1 base, and 7 bases lay outside the gene matches. CDR3 nucleotide sequence: TGTGCCAGCAGTTTATCCCAGCGGGGAATATACAATGAGCAGTTCTTC. Protein product: CASSLSQRGIYNEQFF.

The rearrangement uses TRBV29-1 and TRBJ1-2; D is ambiguous. Trimming removed 1 base from V and 8 bases from J, with 8 bases in between. The V gene's germline CDR1 is SQVTM and CDR2 ANQGSEA. The length of the CDR3 is 11 residues. The CDR3 sequence: CSVEVREGYTF. The CDR3 DNA reads TGCAGCGTTGAAGTACGGGAGGGCTACACCTTC.

V is TRBV27 and J is TRBJ2-1; D remains unclear. CDR3 size: 13 residues. CDR1 and CDR2 from the germline V gene are MNHEY and SMNVEV (reference sequence). V shed 4 bases and J shed 0 bases, with 4 bases lying between them. CDR3 sequence reads: CASSSSSYNEQFF. CDR3 coding DNA: TGTGCCAGCAGTTCCAGCTCCTACAATGAGCAGTTCTTC.

CDR3 in DNA: TGTGCCAGCAGAACCTGGGGCGTGGGAAACACCATATATTTT. Translating it yields CASRTWGVGNTIYF. The chain carries TRBV28 and TRBJ1-3; perhaps TRBD1 as D (5 bases). Looked up from germline, CDR1 is MDHEN and CDR2 is SYDVKM. The CDR3 loop spans 14 amino acids. V was pared by 6 bases and J by 4 bases, with 13 bases between. Looking up the rest from reference TRBV28 and TRBJ1-3 gives the full variable domain: DVKVTQSSRYLVKRTGEKVFLECVQDMDHENMFWYRQDPGLGLRLIYFSYDVKMKEKGDIPEGYSVSREKKERFSLILESASTNQTSMYLCASRTWGVGNTIYFGEGSWLTVV.

This clone was seen a few times. The chain couples TRBV29-1 to TRBJ2-1; maybe TRBD2 (6 bases). Trimming left V 3 bases short and J 0 bases short, with 12 bases between. The CDR3 totals 15 residues. Germline loops: CDR1 SQVTM, CDR2 ANQGSEA. The CDR3 sequence: CSVEGTPSSYNEQFF. Written as DNA, the CDR3 is TGCAGCGTTGAGGGGACTCCGAGCTCCTACAATGAGCAGTTCTTC.

This rearrangement joins TRBV6-1 to TRBJ2-1; D possibly corresponds to TRBD1 (5 bases). From germline, CDR1 is MNHNS and CDR2 SASEGT. The CDR3 runs 13 residues. V was clipped by 2 bases and J by 8 bases, with 10 bases between them. The CDR3 region is CASSELLGHEQFF. For the CDR3, the DNA is TGTGCCAGCAGTGAACTATTGGGGCATGAGCAGTTCTTC.

The genes are TRBV28 and TRBJ2-1, with TRBD1 identical over 8 bases. The CDR3 consists of 15 residues. CDR1 MDHEN and CDR2 SYDVKM come from the germline V gene. J gave up 6 bases and V 6 bases, and 10 bases lay outside the gene matches. The CDR3 bases are TGTGCCAGCAGGCCTGGCAGGGGGCGAGGCAATGAGCAGTTCTTC. Encoded protein: CASRPGRGRGNEQFF.